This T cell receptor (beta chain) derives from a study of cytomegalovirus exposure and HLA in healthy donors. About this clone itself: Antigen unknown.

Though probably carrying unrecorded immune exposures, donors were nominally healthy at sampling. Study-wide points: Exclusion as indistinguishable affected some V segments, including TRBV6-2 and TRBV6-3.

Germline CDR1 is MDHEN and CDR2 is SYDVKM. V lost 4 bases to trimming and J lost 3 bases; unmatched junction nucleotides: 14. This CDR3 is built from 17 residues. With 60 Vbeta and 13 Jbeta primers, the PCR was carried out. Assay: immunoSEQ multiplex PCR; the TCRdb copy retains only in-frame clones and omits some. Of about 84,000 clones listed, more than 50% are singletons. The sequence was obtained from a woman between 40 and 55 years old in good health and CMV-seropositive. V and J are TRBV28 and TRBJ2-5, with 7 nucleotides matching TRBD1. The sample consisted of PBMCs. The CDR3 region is CASSSPPYRDREETQYF. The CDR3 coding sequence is TGTGCCAGCAGTTCCCCCCCTTATCGGGACAGAGAAGAGACCCAGTACTTC. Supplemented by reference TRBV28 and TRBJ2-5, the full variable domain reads DVKVTQSSRYLVKRTGEKVFLECVQDMDHENMFWYRQDPGLGLRLIYFSYDVKMKEKGDIPEGYSVSREKKERFSLILESASTNQTSMYLCASSSPPYRDREETQYFGPGTRLLVL.